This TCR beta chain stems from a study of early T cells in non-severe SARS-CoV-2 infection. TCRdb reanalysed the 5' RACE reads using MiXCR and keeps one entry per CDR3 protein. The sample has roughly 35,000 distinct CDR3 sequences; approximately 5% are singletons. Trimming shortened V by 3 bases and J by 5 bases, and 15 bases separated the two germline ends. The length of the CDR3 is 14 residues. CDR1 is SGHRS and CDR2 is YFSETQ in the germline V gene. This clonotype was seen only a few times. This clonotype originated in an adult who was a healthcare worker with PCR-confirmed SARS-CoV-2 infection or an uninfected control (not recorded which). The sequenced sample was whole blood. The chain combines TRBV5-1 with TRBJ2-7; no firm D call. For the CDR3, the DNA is TGCGCCAGCAGCTATTTATCTCAGGCGGACGAGCAGTACTTC. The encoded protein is CASSYLSQADEQYF.